The present T cell receptor beta chain was sequenced within a study of shared clonotypes between healthy human individuals. Findings of the study overall: Collection of samples was limited to blood; tissue repertoires likely differ.

The assay was immunoSEQ multiplex PCR, and TCRdb's table has in-frame clones only and misses some. The table has about 1.4 million clones, about 96% seen once. For this clone: What it binds is not known.

None of the donors, who were healthy HIV-negative adults, had recently had acute infections or vaccinations. It was into CD45RA+ naive and CD45RA-negative memory subsets that the CD4+ cells were split. The V gene's germline CDR1 is SGHTA and CDR2 FQGNSA. V shed 4 bases, J shed 7 bases, and the junction held 12 bases outside the gene matches. The CDR3 loop spans 15 amino acids. Sequencing input: naive CD4+ T cells sorted from blood. This sample's subset: CD45RA+ positively selected. The chain joins TRBV7-2 to TRBJ2-5; 7 positions agree with TRBD2. The TCR was taken from a young man in good health. The CDR3 region is CASSSSTSSLGTQYF. CDR3 DNA sequence: TGTGCCAGCAGCTCCTCGACTAGCAGCTTGGGGACCCAGTACTTC. Full variable domain (outside the CDR3, taken from reference TRBV7-2 and TRBJ2-5): GAGVSQSPSNKVTEKGKDVELRCDPISGHTALYWYRQSLGQGLEFLIYFQGNSAPDKSGLPSDRFSAERTGGSVSTLTIQRTQQEDSAVYLCASSSSTSSLGTQYFGPGTRLLVL.